This T cell receptor (beta chain) was sequenced during a study of T cells after yellow fever vaccination. The wider study: Preparation used SMART-Seq v4 Ultra Low Input for the low-cell-number fractions.

MiXCR, applied by TCRdb to the 5' RACE reads, yields one record per CDR3 protein. The sample holds more than 250,000 distinct CDR3 sequences, around 7% seen once. As regards this clonotype: Its antigen is unidentified. Without the conserved terminal phenylalanine or tryptophan, this CDR3 likely stems from a read error.

CDR1 is SEHNR, CDR2 FQNEAQ, per germline (reference sequence). V lost 4 bases to trimming and J lost 1 base, with 8 bases between them. The CDR3 has 14 amino acids. The study's findings and limits: A secondary response was less intense yet reached its peak sooner, at day 5 versus 15. Sorted repertoires could include abundant contaminating clonotypes from bulk cells.

The chain joins TRBV7-9 to TRBJ1-3; D possibly corresponds to TRBD1 (6 bases). The material sequenced was PBMCs, taken more than 40 days after the first yellow fever vaccination. This TCR came from a man younger than 30 who received the YFV17D yellow fever vaccine. The CDR3 loop is CASSYTGSGNTIYS. The CDR3 DNA is TGTGCCAGCAGCTACACAGGGTCTGGAAACACCATATATTCT.